A single TCR beta chain is shown here with its context. Antigen: not known. The V and J ends lost 3 bases and 2 bases respectively, with 12 bases between them. Germline V lookup: CDR1 SGHRS, CDR2 YFSETQ. The CDR3 extends over 14 amino acids. This sample stems from a study of T-cell memory formation after mild COVID-19. Notes on the study in general: Researchers found some responding clones in pre-infection memory, a sign that cross-reactive memory joined.

TCRdb used MiXCR to reprocess the 5' RACE reads, holding one entry per CDR3 protein. The sample has 350,000 to 500,000 distinct CDR3 sequences; around 22% are singletons. The TCR comes from an adult woman who had mild COVID-19 (a few samples of this study predate the infection). Cell type and time point are not known. Material: PBMCs or a T cell subset sorted from them (not recorded which). The genes are TRBV5-1 and TRBJ2-7; D is unclear. The CDR3 here is CASSSRTYAYEQYF. As DNA, the CDR3 is TGCGCCAGCAGCTCGCGGACGTACGCCTACGAGCAGTACTTC.